One and the same sample provided the 31 T cell receptor beta chains below, sequenced in a study of identical twins. TCRdb re-analysed the 5' RACE reads in MiXCR, keeping a single row per CDR3 protein. This table holds around 100,000 distinct CDR3 sequences, roughly 6% found once. Sequencing was performed on memory T cells sorted from blood. The receptors were gathered from a woman aged 45-65 years in good health.

This clonotype was seen ten or more times. The chain couples TRBV11-2 to TRBJ2-1; no clear D. The germline CDR1 and CDR2 sequences are SGHAT and FQNNGV. V lost 7 bases to trimming and J lost 8 bases, with 15 bases between them. This CDR3 comprises 13 residues. The CDR3 region is CASIGGFTYEQFF. The CDR3 coding sequence is TGTGCCAGCATCGGTGGGTTTACCTATGAGCAGTTCTTC.

This clonotype has only a few counts. The chain carries TRBV30 and TRBJ2-6; tentatively, D is TRBD1 (6 bases). This CDR3 spans 14 amino acids. V lost 8 bases and J 0 bases, leaving 11 bases between the germline ends. Germline V lookup: CDR1 GTSNPN, CDR2 SVGIG (reference sequence). The CDR3 region is CARDTSSGANVLTF. The CDR3 coding sequence is TGTGCCCGGGACACCTCCTCTGGGGCCAACGTCCTGACTTTC.

In its sample, this clonotype was seen many times. The chain recombines TRBV27 with TRBJ1-1; D is undetermined. The CDR3 runs to 14 residues. Trimming cost V 2 bases and J 4 bases, with 11 bases left between them. The germline V gene has CDR1 MNHEY and CDR2 SMNVEV (reference sequence). The CDR3 bases are TGTGCCAGCAGTTTAAAGGGATCCCTCACTGAAGCTTTCTTT. Translating it yields CASSLKGSLTEAFF.

This clonotype came up many times. The genes are TRBV5-1 and TRBJ2-1; the D gene is possibly TRBD1 (5 bases). This CDR3 contains 16 residues. V was cut by 0 bases and J by 6 bases, with 16 bases left in between. From germline, CDR1 is SGHRS and CDR2 YFSETQ. The CDR3: CASSLEARATVNEQFF. CDR3 nucleotides: TGCGCCAGCAGCTTGGAGGCCAGGGCGACTGTCAATGAGCAGTTCTTC.

A few counts support this clonotype. This chain connects TRBV3-1 to TRBJ2-7, with D perhaps TRBD2 (5 bases). The CDR3 runs 14 residues. The V end lost 6 bases, the J end lost 4 bases, and 16 bases lay between the germline ends. CDR1 and CDR2 from the germline V gene are LGHDT and YNNKEL (reference sequence). The CDR3 DNA sequence: TGTGCCAGCAGTCCCTCGGCGGGCCCATACGAGCAGTACGTC. This sequence encodes CASSPSAGPYEQYV.

There are many counts of this clonotype. This chain joins TRBV3-1 and TRBJ1-1; D may be TRBD1 (5 bases). This CDR3 spans 14 amino acids. V dropped 4 bases and J dropped 4 bases, with 13 bases sitting between them. Germline CDR1 LGHDT, CDR2 YNNKEL (reference sequence). DNA for the CDR3: TGTGCCAGCAGCCTACAGGTCCTAAGCACTGAAGCTTTCTTT. Protein product: CASSLQVLSTEAFF.

This clonotype was picked up many times. This chain uses TRBV6-2 or TRBV6-3 with TRBJ2-7; D gene ambiguous. Trimming removed 5 bases from V and 4 bases from J, with 9 bases in between. The CDR3 covers 12 residues. CDR1 MNHEY and CDR2 SVGEGT come from the germline V gene. CDR3 residues: CASSTDRYEQYF. DNA of the CDR3: TGTGCCAGCAGTACAGACCGTTACGAGCAGTACTTC.

The V gene is TRBV7-3, the J gene TRBJ2-7; the D gene is possibly TRBD2 (6 bases). CDR3 length: 14 residues. Trimming pared 5 bases from V and 0 bases from J, leaving 11 bases between. The germline V gene encodes CDR1 SGHTA and CDR2 FQGTGA. CDR3 in amino acids: CASSRDSLSYEQYF. As DNA, the CDR3 is TGTGCCAGCAGCAGGGACTCCCTCTCCTACGAGCAGTACTTC.

There are many counts of this clonotype. The chain is built from TRBV7-6 and TRBJ1-4; no clear D gene. Deletions cut 1 base from V and 10 bases from J, with 10 bases between. Germline CDR1 and CDR2: SGHVS and FNYEAQ. The CDR3 length is 13 residues. The CDR3 here is CASSLVEGGKLFF. The CDR3 coding sequence is TGTGCCAGCAGCTTAGTGGAGGGAGGAAAACTGTTTTTT.

This clonotype has at least ten counts. The chain carries TRBV24-1 and TRBJ1-2; the match to TRBD1 covers 8 bases. CDR3 length: 13 amino acids. Germline loops: CDR1 KGHDR, CDR2 SFDVKD. The V and J ends lost 10 bases and 7 bases, in that order; junction bases with no gene match: 10. The CDR3 spells CATSQTGVGGYTF. The CDR3 DNA reads TGTGCCACATCCCAGACAGGGGTAGGTGGCTACACCTTC.

In its sample, this clonotype was seen many times. CDR3 region: CASSPNEKGGAEAFF. Here the CDR3 DNA reads TGTGCCAGCAGCCCAAACGAAAAGGGGGGCGCTGAAGCTTTCTTT. The rearrangement uses TRBV4-2 and TRBJ1-1, with TRBD1 as a possible D gene (6 bases). Germline CDR1 reads LGHNA; CDR2 reads YNFKEQ. V was trimmed by 4 bases and J by 6 bases, leaving 18 bases between them. The CDR3 is 15 amino acids.

The sample holds many counts of this clonotype. The chain uses TRBV30 and TRBJ2-7; 8 nucleotides align to TRBD2. This CDR3 region has 14 residues. Germline assignment: CDR1 GTSNPN and CDR2 SVGIG (reference sequence). V lost 2 bases and J lost 9; bases outside the gene matches: 12. The DNA for the CDR3 is TGTGCCTGGAGTCCCGGGACTAGTGGTCCGTGGCAGTACTTC. Protein product: CAWSPGTSGPWQYF.

The table lists this clonotype with a few counts. The chain links TRBV7-2 to TRBJ2-3, with D unresolved. Germline V gene lookup returns CDR1 SGHTA and CDR2 FQGNSA. V dropped 2 bases and J dropped 4 bases, with 7 bases sitting between them. The CDR3 is made up of 13 amino acids. CDR3: CASSLPPPDTQYF. The DNA for the CDR3 is TGTGCCAGCAGCTTACCCCCGCCAGATACGCAGTATTTT. The variable domain in full, with the rest retrieved from reference TRBV7-2 and TRBJ2-3, is GAGVSQSPSNKVTEKGKDVELRCDPISGHTALYWYRQSLGQGLEFLIYFQGNSAPDKSGLPSDRFSAERTGGSVSTLTIQRTQQEDSAVYLCASSLPPPDTQYFGPGTRLTVL.

This clonotype was found many times. The J gene is TRBJ1-1, the V gene TRBV5-1; tentatively, D is TRBD1 (6 bases). CDR3 size: 14 residues. CDR1 SGHRS and CDR2 YFSETQ come from the germline V gene. Trimming removed 4 bases from V and 8 bases from J, with 18 bases in between. CDR3 protein: CASSEGGTFTEAFF. CDR3 bases: TGCGCCAGCAGCGAAGGGGGGACTTTCACCGAAGCTTTCTTT.

The gene calls are TRBV6-1 and TRBJ2-4; possible D gene TRBD1, 5 bases. Germline values: CDR1 MNHNS, CDR2 SASEGT. The CDR3 is 15 amino acids. Trimming stripped 1 base from V and 7 bases from J, with 14 bases between. This CDR3 is CASSEEGRVGNIQYF. The DNA for the CDR3 is TGTGCCAGCAGTGAAGAGGGCAGGGTGGGGAACATTCAGTACTTC.

This clonotype was seen at least ten times. The rearrangement uses TRBV2 and TRBJ1-6, with 10 bases aligning to TRBD1. V was clipped by 10 bases and J by 8 bases; unmatched bases: 8. The CDR3 is 14 amino acids. Germline assignment: CDR1 SNHLY and CDR2 FYNNEI. CDR3 protein: CATGQGGNDSPLHF. The CDR3 DNA follows: TGTGCCACAGGACAGGGGGGAAATGATTCACCCCTCCACTTT.

This clonotype was counted between two and nine times. The chain has TRBV12-3 or TRBV12-4 and TRBJ2-5, with 9 bases that match TRBD2. After removal of 5 bases from V and 4 bases from J, the junction contained 2 bases not matched to a gene. The CDR3 runs 13 residues. The CDR3 is CASSISGGETQYF. In nucleotides, the CDR3 is TGTGCCAGCAGTATTAGCGGGGGAGAGACCCAGTACTTC.

This clonotype showed up just a few times. No conserved phenylalanine or tryptophan is present at the end of the CDR3, so a read error is the likely explanation. The chain uses TRBV5-4 and TRBJ2-7; D call uncertain. CDR3 length equals 13 residues. V lost 4 bases to trimming and J lost 3 bases, with 11 bases between them. Germline loops: CDR1 SGHNT, CDR2 YYREEE (reference sequence). The CDR3 sequence: CASSPERSYEQYS. CDR3 nucleotide sequence: TGTGCCAGCAGCCCGGAACGGAGCTACGAGCAGTACTCC.

This clonotype came up many times. The junction departs from germline at one end; a sequencing error may be responsible. V and J are TRBV5-1 and TRBJ2-1; 9 bases align to TRBD2. Per the germline V gene, CDR1 is SGHRS and CDR2 is YFSETQ. This CDR3 comprises 15 residues. The CDR3, as DNA: TGCGCCAGCAGCTTGAGGGGTCAGATAGCGGGAGTAGGGATCTTC. As protein: CASSLRGQIAGVGIF.

This clonotype was detected ten times or more. As DNA, the CDR3 is TGTGCCATACGGCAGGGGGACACTGAAGCTTTCTTT. Translating it yields CAIRQGDTEAFF. This chain uses TRBV6-6 with TRBJ1-1; TRBD1 matches 7 bases. This CDR3 has 12 residues. The V segment lost 10 bases and the J segment 3 bases; nucleotides outside the gene matches: 5. From germline, CDR1 is MNHNY and CDR2 SVGAGI (reference sequence).

This clonotype was seen ten or more times. The chain employs TRBV5-1 and TRBJ2-3, with D possibly TRBD2 on 5 matching bases. V gave up 0 bases and J gave up 0 bases, with 8 bases separating them. CDR3 size: 15 residues. Germline CDR1 and CDR2: SGHRS and YFSETQ. This CDR3 reads CASSLGELSTDTQYF. CDR3 nucleotides: TGCGCCAGCAGCTTGGGGGAGCTGAGCACAGATACGCAGTATTTT.

Many counts were recorded for this clonotype. V and J are TRBV7-2 and TRBJ1-4; 9 bases map to TRBD1. This CDR3 spans 16 amino acids. With 5 bases clipped from V and 7 bases from J, the junction kept 11 bases outside the gene matches. Per germline, CDR1 SGHTA and CDR2 FQGNSA. CDR3 in DNA: TGTGCCAGCAGCCGCGGACAGGGGATAGTAGGTGAAAAACTGTTTTTT. Its translation: CASSRGQGIVGEKLFF.

The V gene is TRBV19, the J gene TRBJ1-5; tentatively, D is TRBD1 (5 bases). Germline loops: CDR1 LNHDA, CDR2 SQIVND (reference sequence). CDR3 length equals 15 residues. V was pared by 1 base and J by 9 bases, with 16 bases between. The CDR3: CASSIVPADIRPQHF. The CDR3 nucleotides are TGTGCCAGTAGTATAGTCCCCGCGGACATTCGGCCCCAGCATTTT.

Many counts were recorded for this clonotype. The V and J genes are TRBV6-5 and TRBJ2-7; 9 bases line up with TRBD2. The CDR3 length is 14 residues. The V gene's germline CDR1 is MNHEY and CDR2 SVGAGI. V shed 7 bases and J 4 bases; nucleotides not matched to a gene: 8. CDR3 nucleotides: TGTGCCAGCAAGGGTAGCGGGAGAAGGTACGAGCAGTACTTC. The encoded protein is CASKGSGRRYEQYF.

Ten or more counts support this clonotype. The rearrangement links TRBV5-1 to TRBJ2-1; D is undetermined. The CDR3 has 15 residues. Germline V CDR1 and CDR2: SGHRS, YFSETQ. V gave up 4 bases and J gave up 0 bases, with 11 bases separating them. The CDR3 DNA is TGCGCCAGCAGCCCGACTCAGAGCTCCTACAATGAGCAGTTCTTC. It is translated as CASSPTQSSYNEQFF. Drawing the rest from reference TRBV5-1 and TRBJ2-1, the complete variable domain is KAGVTQTPRYLIKTRGQQVTLSCSPISGHRSVSWYQQTPGQGLQFLFEYFSETQRNKGNFPGRFSGRQFSNSRSEMNVSTLELGDSALYLCASSPTQSSYNEQFFGPGTRLTVL.

Ten or more counts support this clonotype. This chain links TRBV11-2 with TRBJ2-7; 10 bases are a match to TRBD2. The CDR3 is 14 residues long. Germline V gene data show CDR1 as SGHAT and CDR2 as FQNNGV. The V gene end was trimmed by 6 bases and the J gene end by 4 bases; junction bases not matched to a gene: 6. The CDR3 nucleotides are TGTGCCAGCAGTTTTGGGACTAGCGCGTACGAGCAGTACGTC. Encoded protein: CASSFGTSAYEQYV.

In this sample, this clonotype turned up many times. J is TRBJ1-1 and V is TRBV10-1; the D is unclear. V was pared by 3 bases and J by 1 base, with 3 bases between. The CDR3 consists of 12 residues. Germline CDR1 is WNHNN and CDR2 is SYGVQD (reference sequence). In DNA form, the CDR3 reads TGCGCCAGCAGTGATTGGAACACTGAAGCTTTCTTT. It yields the protein CASSDWNTEAFF.

This clonotype was recorded many times. This chain joins TRBV10-1 and TRBJ2-1; tentative D call: TRBD2 (6 bases). The CDR3 extends over 14 amino acids. V lost 2 bases and J 1 base, leaving 6 bases between the germline ends. The germline V gene has CDR1 WNHNN and CDR2 SYGVQD (reference sequence). In DNA, the CDR3 is TGCGCCAGCAGTGAGCGGGAGTCCTACAATGAGCAGTTCTTC. This gives the protein CASSERESYNEQFF.

This clonotype was counted many times. This chain uses TRBV6-1 with TRBJ1-5; perhaps TRBD1 as D (5 bases). The CDR3 is 14 amino acids. The ends were cut back, 3 bases at V and 15 bases at J, with 21 bases in the middle. Germline CDR1 reads MNHNS; CDR2 reads SASEGT. The DNA for the CDR3 is TGTGCCAGCAGTGAGGACATCAGGAGTGGTAGAAGGCATTTT. Translating gives CASSEDIRSGRRHF.

This clonotype has a count of ten or more. CDR3 coding DNA: TGCAGTGCTAGAGATGCCTCCGGACAGGGAGCTTTCTTT. It specifies CSARDASGQGAFF. V is TRBV20-1 and J is TRBJ1-1; 8 bases match TRBD1. The V and J ends lost 0 bases and 10 bases, in that order; junction bases with no gene match: 7. Germline V gives CDR1 DFQATT, CDR2 SNEGSKA (reference sequence). This CDR3 comprises 13 residues.

This clonotype was observed a handful of times. The chain is built from TRBV20-1 and TRBJ2-6; D gene unclear. From germline, CDR1 is DFQATT and CDR2 SNEGSKA (reference sequence). This CDR3 is built from 13 residues. DNA for the CDR3: TGCAGCCTTAGGGAATCTGGGGCCAACGTCCTGACTTTC. It yields the protein CSLRESGANVLTF.